Shown below are 17 T cell receptor beta chains from a single sample sequenced in a study of regulatory T cells in long-lasting Graves disease. As for time point: newly diagnosed GD, antithyroid drugs for less than 3 months. The TCR library was prepared using RNA isolated from PBMCs. The authors built TCR beta libraries using iRepertoire HTBI primers and Arm-PCR of CDR3 regions. TCRdb recomputed calls from the multiplex PCR reads with MiXCR, one row per CDR3 protein. The repertoire holds 410,000 or so distinct CDR3 sequences, with 15% as singletons. This same sample was also part of a study on T cells in Graves' hyperthyroidism and ophthalmopathy.

Material: peripheral blood mononuclear cells (PBMCs), obtained at new diagnosis, from a patient treated with antithyroid drugs. Source of these receptors: a young woman with Graves disease.

DNA of the CDR3: TGTGCCAGCAGCTTGAGCCCTAGCGGTCAGGGGACCCAGTACTTC. Translation: CASSLSPSGQGTQYF. The chain is built from TRBV7-9 and TRBJ2-1; 7 bases are shared with TRBD2. The DNA matches TRBJ2-5 better at its end, which makes the J call doubtful. Germline V CDR1 and CDR2: SEHNR, FQNEAQ (reference sequence). The CDR3 runs to 15 residues.

This rearrangement joins TRBV29-1 to TRBJ2-1; weak D call: TRBD1 (6 bases). Trimming left V 1 base short and J 2 bases short, with 9 bases between. This CDR3 contains 14 residues. Germline V CDR1 and CDR2: SQVTM, ANQGSEA. The CDR3 region has the DNA TGCAGCGTTGAAGGCCAGGGGCCCTACAATGAGCAGTTCTTC. As protein: CSVEGQGPYNEQFF.

This clonotype occurred many times. The chain joins TRBV11-2 to TRBJ2-5; 8 nucleotides agree with TRBD2. Trimming removed 6 bases from V and 3 bases from J; junction bases left unmatched: 9. This CDR3 is 15 amino acids long. Looked up from germline, CDR1 is SGHAT and CDR2 is FQNNGV. CDR3 loop: CASRPPGLGKETQYF. In DNA, the CDR3 is TGTGCCAGCAGACCACCGGGACTAGGGAAAGAGACCCAGTACTTC.

The genes are TRBV3-1 and TRBJ2-5; D might be TRBD2 (6 bases). This CDR3 has 13 residues. From germline, CDR1 is LGHDT and CDR2 YNNKEL (reference sequence). The V gene lost 1 base and the J gene lost 9 bases, with 12 bases spanning the gap. DNA of the CDR3: TGTGCCAGCAGCCAAGCGGGAGAGAGGTCCCAGTACTTC. Protein product: CASSQAGERSQYF.

About this clonotype: Lacking the conserved final phenylalanine or tryptophan, this CDR3 likely reflects a read error. The rearrangement joins TRBV2 to TRBJ1-1; TRBD1 is a possible D gene (6 bases). Looked up from germline, CDR1 is SNHLY and CDR2 is FYNNEI. V was shortened by 8 bases and J by 0 bases, with 16 bases between the two germline ends. The CDR3 extends over 15 amino acids. CDR3: CASGGAGTLNTEAFL. The DNA for the CDR3 is TGTGCCAGCGGGGGGGCCGGGACGTTGAACACTGAAGCTTTCCTT.

This clonotype was picked up a small number of times. V is TRBV4-2 and J is TRBJ2-1; D gene unclear. Germline V gives CDR1 LGHNA, CDR2 YNFKEQ. V lost 1 base to trimming and J lost 1 base, with 8 bases between them. The CDR3 is made up of 15 amino acids. The chain's CDR3 is CASSQGLESYNEQFF. The CDR3, as DNA: TGTGCCAGCAGCCAAGGGCTAGAATCCTACAATGAGCAGTTCTTC.

In this sample, this clonotype turned up many times. CDR3 in DNA: TGTGCCAGCAGTTTCGGGGAATCCTACGAGCAGTACTTC. Translating it yields CASSFGESYEQYF. The V gene is TRBV12-3 or TRBV12-4, the J gene TRBJ2-7, with D perhaps TRBD2 (5 bases). This CDR3 comprises 13 residues. Trimming cost V 3 bases and J 1 base, with 7 bases left between them.

This clonotype was found many times. The V call is TRBV7-3, the J call TRBJ2-1; 7 positions agree with TRBD1. Germline assignment: CDR1 SGHTA and CDR2 FQGTGA. With V trimmed by 4 bases and J by 0 bases, 3 bases remained unmatched. The CDR3 is 15 amino acids. The CDR3 DNA reads as TGTGCCAGCAGCTCCAGGGGGAGCTCCTACAATGAGCAGTTCTTC. Its translation: CASSSRGSSYNEQFF.

This clonotype was found many times. The chain recombines TRBV12-3 or TRBV12-4 with TRBJ2-7; D perhaps matches TRBD1 (6 bases). Trimming took 5 bases from V and 3 from J, leaving 14 bases between them. This CDR3 is built from 14 residues. CDR3 DNA sequence: TGTGCCAGCAGTCCCCAGGACAGAAGCTACGAGCAGTACTTC. It codes for CASSPQDRSYEQYF.

This clonotype was seen more than once but under ten times. V usage is TRBV4-1 and J usage is TRBJ1-2; tentatively, D is TRBD1 (6 bases). Looked up from germline, CDR1 is MGHRA and CDR2 is YSYEKL. Deletions cut 11 bases from V and 6 bases from J, with 19 bases between. The CDR3 has 13 residues. The CDR3 DNA follows: TGCGCCGGTGGGGAAGGGGGAGGGGATGGCTACACCTTC. Translated: CAGGEGGGDGYTF.

Many counts were recorded for this clonotype. The gene calls are TRBV6-1 and TRBJ2-7, with a tentative D call TRBD1 (6 bases). V was trimmed by 2 bases and J by 0 bases, leaving 8 bases between them. This CDR3 is built from 14 residues. CDR1 MNHNS and CDR2 SASEGT come from the germline V gene. The CDR3 bases are TGTGCCAGCAGTGAACAGGGGAGCTCCTACGAGCAGTACTTC. Its protein is CASSEQGSSYEQYF.

As regards this clonotype: A read error may be the cause here, since a much bigger clone is one base away. The chain recombines TRBV30 with TRBJ2-1, with TRBD2 identical over 7 bases. V lost 1 base to trimming and J lost 0 bases; unmatched junction nucleotides: 6. Germline CDR1 is GTSNPN and CDR2 is SVGIG (reference sequence). This CDR3 region has 16 residues. Here the CDR3 DNA reads TGTGCCTGGAGTGGCGCGCTAGCGGTCTCCTACAATGAGCAGTTCTTC. Protein product: CAWSGALAVSYNEQFF.

Many counts were recorded for this clonotype. V usage is TRBV3-1 and J usage is TRBJ2-4; D may be TRBD2 (7 bases). With 4 bases removed from V and 5 bases from J, the gap between germline ends came to 15 bases. The CDR3 is 15 residues long. The germline CDR1 and CDR2 sequences are LGHDT and YNNKEL (reference sequence). CDR3 in DNA: TGTGCCAGCAGCCGTAGGGCGGGGGCCGAAAACATTCAGTACTTC. Its protein product is CASSRRAGAENIQYF. The entire variable domain, with the rest obtained from reference TRBV3-1 and TRBJ2-4, is as follows: DTAVSQTPKYLVTQMGNDKSIKCEQNLGHDTMYWYKQDSKKFLKIMFSYNNKELIINETVPNRFSPKSPDKAHLNLHINSLELGDSAVYFCASSRRAGAENIQYFGAGTRLSVL.

This clonotype has a count of ten or more. V usage is TRBV27 and J usage is TRBJ2-1; 9 nucleotides agree with TRBD2. The CDR3 totals 16 residues. Germline V gives CDR1 MNHEY, CDR2 SMNVEV (reference sequence). The V and J ends lost 0 bases and 7 bases, in that order; junction bases with no gene match: 7. CDR3 nucleotide sequence: TGTGCCAGCAGTTTATCGGGCGGGAGGGCCTTGAATGAGCAGTTCTTC. Its protein product is CASSLSGGRALNEQFF.

For this clonotype: A much more abundant neighbour one base away suggests this may be a read error. V and J are TRBV2 and TRBJ2-7, with TRBD2 as a possible D gene (6 bases). Germline V lookup: CDR1 SNHLY, CDR2 FYNNEI. The CDR3 has 14 amino acids. V lost 2 bases and J 6 bases, leaving 14 bases between the germline ends. The CDR3 is CASSELARGVEQYF. CDR3 coding DNA: TGTGCCAGCAGTGAACTAGCGAGAGGTGTCGAGCAGTACTTC.

The chain uses TRBV12-3 or TRBV12-4 and TRBJ2-2; 15 bases match TRBD2. The ends lost 6 bases at V and 6 bases at J; junction bases unmatched: 5. There are 16 residues in the CDR3. The CDR3 DNA reads TGTGCCAGCAGAGGTGGACTAGCGGGAGGGGCCGGGGAGCTGTTTTTT. Protein: CASRGGLAGGAGELFF.

This clonotype was picked up many times. CDR3 region: CATSGNGGSTDTQYF. CDR3 bases: TGTGCCACCAGTGGGAACGGGGGTAGCACAGATACGCAGTATTTT. The V and J genes are TRBV24-1 and TRBJ2-3; possibly TRBD2 for D (6 bases). V lost 5 bases, J lost 0 bases, and 11 bases lay in between. The CDR3 is 15 amino acids. Germline loops: CDR1 KGHDR, CDR2 SFDVKD.